The following is a T cell receptor beta chain sequence with its context. Assay used: immunoSEQ multiplex PCR; TCRdb lists only in-frame clones, some missing. Here the sample spans over 400,000 clones, about 90% being singletons. Germline CDR1 GTSNPN, CDR2 SVGIG (reference sequence). The CDR3 length is 13 residues. Trimming took 4 bases from V and 0 from J, leaving 6 bases between them. This sample is part of a study of Ad26.COV2.S vaccination and SARS-CoV-2 variants. As for treatment: roughly 20 received Ad26.COV2.S at low or high dose, single or two shots; roughly five received placebo; per-sample allocation not given. The samples date from day 63 after the first vaccine or placebo injection.

V and J are TRBV30 and TRBJ1-4, with D unclear. Sequenced material: peripheral blood, taken in a trial of Ad26.COV2.S vaccine versus placebo. The sequence came from a person between 18 and 60 years old who received the Ad26.COV2.S COVID-19 vaccine or a placebo. In DNA, the CDR3 is TGTGCCTGGATGGATGCAACTAATGAAAAACTGTTTTTT. It yields the protein CAWMDATNEKLFF.